The 30 T cell receptor beta chains reported below all come from one sample, sequenced in a study of OX40 agonist ivuxolimab in advanced cancers. Only in-frame clones appear in the TCRdb table, and some are missing; sequencing was by immunoSEQ multiplex PCR. The sample shows some 13,000 clones, about 88% of them seen only once. The specimen comprised CD4+ or CD8+ T cells sorted from blood, sampled in a trial of the OX40 agonist ivuxolimab. These receptors all come from an adult with an advanced solid tumor such as melanoma, head and neck, liver or kidney cancer.

The rearrangement joins TRBV12-5 to TRBJ2-1; D not certain. CDR1 is LGHNT, CDR2 FRNRAP, per germline. There are 12 residues in the CDR3. V lost 5 bases and J 8 bases, leaving 10 bases between the germline ends. The CDR3 region is CASGPAWDEQFF. In DNA, the CDR3 is TGTGCTAGTGGTCCAGCCTGGGATGAGCAGTTCTTC.

V usage is TRBV11-3 and J usage is TRBJ2-5; 7 nucleotides line up with TRBD2. This CDR3 region has 13 residues. Germline V gene sequence: CDR1 SGHNT, CDR2 YENEEA. V lost 3 bases, J lost 4 bases, and 2 bases stayed unmatched. The CDR3 loop reads CASSFREVETQYF. CDR3 in DNA: TGTGCCAGCAGCTTCCGGGAGGTAGAGACCCAGTACTTC.

Only one count was recorded for this clone. The J gene is TRBJ1-1, the V gene TRBV2, with 10 bases matching TRBD1. This CDR3 comprises 14 residues. The J segment lost 4 bases and the V segment lost 10 bases, leaving 9 bases of the junction unmatched. CDR1 is SNHLY and CDR2 is FYNNEI in the germline V gene. CDR3 DNA sequence: TGTGCCAAACCGGGACAGGGGTCGGGCACTGAAGCTTTCTTT. Translating it yields CAKPGQGSGTEAFF.

The rearrangement uses TRBV11-2 and TRBJ2-5; D uncertain. V was trimmed by 0 bases and J by 4 bases, leaving 9 bases between them. In germline, CDR1 is SGHAT, CDR2 FQNNGV. The CDR3 contains 14 residues. CDR3 sequence reads: CASSLDPLSETQYF. CDR3 sequence (DNA): TGTGCCAGCAGCTTAGACCCGTTATCAGAGACCCAGTACTTC.

The rearrangement uses TRBV7-9 and TRBJ2-3; D not certain. The germline gives CDR1 SEHNR, CDR2 FQNEAQ (reference sequence). The CDR3 is 13 amino acids. With 6 bases removed from V and 0 bases from J, the gap between germline ends came to 7 bases. The CDR3 is CASRIVSTDTQYF. CDR3 nucleotides: TGTGCCAGCAGGATTGTGAGCACAGATACGCAGTATTTT.

The count of this clone is one. The rearrangement links TRBV7-3 to TRBJ2-1; 7 nucleotides line up with TRBD2. Trimming cost V 5 bases and J 2 bases; bases outside gene matches: 6. This CDR3 region has 15 residues. Germline V gene lookup returns CDR1 SGHTA and CDR2 FQGTGA. CDR3: CASSIGTNPYNEQFF. CDR3 coding DNA: TGTGCCAGCAGCATCGGGACTAACCCCTACAATGAGCAGTTCTTC.

The rearrangement uses TRBV6-6 and TRBJ2-6; possible D gene TRBD1, 6 bases. V was clipped by 6 bases and J by 3 bases, with 12 bases between them. Germline V gene lookup returns CDR1 MNHNY and CDR2 SVGAGI (reference sequence). This CDR3 is built from 15 residues. In nucleotides, the CDR3 is TGTGCCAGCAGCCCAAGGGGGAGTGGGGCCAACGTCCTGACTTTC. Its translation: CASSPRGSGANVLTF.

The rearrangement links TRBV10-3 to TRBJ2-7; 8 nucleotides line up with TRBD1. CDR1 is ENHRY, CDR2 SYGVKD, per germline. Unmatched junction bases numbered 11, after V lost 4 bases and J lost 3 bases. CDR3 length: 16 residues. CDR3: CAISGGKGQDFYEQYF. The CDR3 nucleotides are TGTGCCATCAGTGGGGGTAAGGGACAGGACTTCTACGAGCAGTACTTC.

The CDR3 is CASSSSGTGVNTQYF. The CDR3 DNA is TGTGCCAGCAGCTCCTCCGGGACAGGGGTGAATACGCAGTATTTT. The V and J genes are TRBV7-9 and TRBJ2-3; 10 bases map to TRBD1. J was trimmed by 7 bases and V by 4 bases; bases with no gene match: 8. Germline V gene data show CDR1 as SEHNR and CDR2 as FQNEAQ (reference sequence). The CDR3 has 15 amino acids.

The chain is built from TRBV11-2 and TRBJ2-7; D gene uncertain. The V end lost 4 bases, the J end lost 4 bases, and 8 bases lay between the germline ends. The CDR3 loop spans 12 amino acids. The germline gives CDR1 SGHAT, CDR2 FQNNGV. The CDR3 DNA reads as TGTGCCAGCAGCTCTAGTAATTACGAGCAGTACTTC. Protein: CASSSSNYEQYF.

The chain couples TRBV10-3 to TRBJ2-2; 11 bases line up with TRBD1. V was clipped by 2 bases and J by 0 bases; unmatched bases: 8. The germline CDR1 and CDR2 sequences are ENHRY and SYGVKD. There are 19 residues in the CDR3. The CDR3 bases are TGTGCCATCAGTGAGCTTTTATGGGGACAGGGGGCGAACACCGGGGAGCTGTTTTTT. It codes for CAISELLWGQGANTGELFF.

V usage is TRBV5-1 and J usage is TRBJ2-1; 8 positions match TRBD2. This CDR3 has 16 residues. Germline CDR1 and CDR2: SGHRS and YFSETQ. With V trimmed by 7 bases and J by 7 bases, 16 bases remained unmatched. As DNA, the CDR3 is TGCGCCAGCCGAGATAGCGGGAACAATTGGGGAAATGAGCAGTTCTTC. Protein product: CASRDSGNNWGNEQFF.

V gene TRBV27 combines with J gene TRBJ2-7; 10 nucleotides line up with TRBD1. Germline values: CDR1 MNHEY, CDR2 SMNVEV (reference sequence). This CDR3 has 14 amino acids. The V gene end was trimmed by 3 bases and the J gene end by 6 bases; junction bases not matched to a gene: 5. CDR3 coding DNA: TGTGCCAGCAGTTTGACCGGGACAGGGGTCGAGCAGTACTTC. This encodes CASSLTGTGVEQYF.

This clone has a single count. This chain connects TRBV7-6 to TRBJ2-7; the D is unclear. This CDR3 has 13 residues. The germline V and J ends were trimmed by 2 bases and 6 bases, with 11 bases remaining between them. Germline V gene sequence: CDR1 SGHVS, CDR2 FNYEAQ. CDR3 bases: TGTGCCAGCAGCTTATATGAGGATCGCGAGCAGTACTTC. Amino acids: CASSLYEDREQYF.

V and J are TRBV6-5 and TRBJ2-7; D gene ambiguous. The CDR3 consists of 13 residues. V gave up 6 bases and J gave up 3 bases, with 12 bases separating them. Per the germline V gene, CDR1 is MNHEY and CDR2 is SVGAGI. In DNA form, the CDR3 reads TGTGCCAGCAGCGCAGAGGAGAGCTACGAGCAGTACTTC. Its translation: CASSAEESYEQYF.

The genes are TRBV2 and TRBJ2-1; TRBD2 matches 7 bases. Germline V lookup: CDR1 SNHLY, CDR2 FYNNEI. The CDR3 loop spans 13 amino acids. With V trimmed by 8 bases and J by 8 bases, 9 bases remained unmatched. The CDR3 is CASRGVGMYEQFF. CDR3 coding DNA: TGTGCCAGCCGGGGGGTTGGGATGTATGAGCAGTTCTTC.

This clone was seen only a few times. The chain combines TRBV30 with TRBJ1-1; D gene uncertain. Germline V lookup: CDR1 GTSNPN, CDR2 SVGIG (reference sequence). Trimming left V 3 bases short and J 2 bases short, with 13 bases between. There are 14 residues in the CDR3. CDR3: CAWRATTANTEAFF. In DNA form, the CDR3 reads TGTGCCTGGAGGGCAACTACAGCAAACACTGAAGCTTTCTTT.

This rearrangement joins TRBV5-5 to TRBJ2-7; D is unclear. The V gene lost 3 bases and the J gene lost 4 bases, with 14 bases spanning the gap. Germline assignment: CDR1 SGHKS and CDR2 YYEKEE (reference sequence). This CDR3 has 14 residues. CDR3 coding DNA: TGTGCCAGCAGCTGGGGAATTCCCCTATACGAGCAGTACTTC. Its translation is CASSWGIPLYEQYF.

The rearrangement joins TRBV4-1 to TRBJ1-5; 7 bases agree with TRBD1. After removal of 0 bases from V and 2 bases from J, the junction contained 7 bases not matched to a gene. Germline CDR1 and CDR2: MGHRA and YSYEKL. The CDR3 runs 17 residues. CDR3 protein: CASSQENRGWGNQPQHF. The CDR3 region has the DNA TGCGCCAGCAGCCAAGAAAACAGGGGATGGGGCAATCAGCCCCAGCATTTT.

A remark on this clone: At one end the junction does not follow the germline gene, possibly because of a read error. The genes are TRBV19 and TRBJ2-1, with 9 bases lining up with TRBD2. The CDR3 is 15 residues long. Germline-derived CDR1 and CDR2 are LNHDA and SQIVND (reference sequence). CDR3 loop: CASSPNSGRITEQFF. CDR3 bases: TGTGCAAGTAGCCCCAATAGCGGGAGAATCACTGAGCAGTTCTTC.

The V gene is TRBV7-2, the J gene TRBJ1-4; a weak D match, TRBD1 (5 bases). V lost 6 bases and J 0 bases, leaving 11 bases between the germline ends. Germline CDR1 reads SGHTA; CDR2 reads FQGNSA. The CDR3 length is 15 residues. DNA of the CDR3: TGTGCCAGCAGACCAGGGACCCCAACTAATGAAAAACTGTTTTTT. Translated, it gives CASRPGTPTNEKLFF. Full variable domain (missing parts from reference TRBV7-2 and TRBJ1-4): GAGVSQSPSNKVTEKGKDVELRCDPISGHTALYWYRQSLGQGLEFLIYFQGNSAPDKSGLPSDRFSAERTGGSVSTLTIQRTQQEDSAVYLCASRPGTPTNEKLFFGSGTQLSVL.

CDR3: CASSMGTGRSTGELFF. The CDR3 bases are TGTGCCAGTAGTATGGGTACAGGGAGGAGCACCGGGGAGCTGTTTTTT. This sequence joins TRBV19 and TRBJ2-2; either TRBD1 or TRBD2 may fit D (6 bases each). Trimming took 3 bases from V and 4 from J, leaving 15 bases between them. The V gene's germline CDR1 is LNHDA and CDR2 SQIVND (reference sequence). The CDR3 runs 16 residues. The full variable domain, with the rest looked up from reference TRBV19 and TRBJ2-2, is DGGITQSPKYLFRKEGQNVTLSCEQNLNHDAMYWYRQDPGQGLRLIYYSQIVNDFQKGDIAEGYSVSREKKESFPLTVTSAQKNPTAFYLCASSMGTGRSTGELFFGEGSRLTVL.

A single count supports this clone. The gene calls are TRBV9 and TRBJ2-1; a weak D match, TRBD2 (6 bases). The CDR3 length is 13 residues. Germline-derived CDR1 and CDR2 are SGDLS and YYNGEE. V was clipped by 0 bases and J by 6 bases, with 7 bases between them. The CDR3 DNA reads as TGTGCCAGCAGCGTAGCGGGAGCCAATGAGCAGTTCTTC. This gives the protein CASSVAGANEQFF. Based on the CDR3 plus reference TRBV9 and TRBJ2-1, the full variable domain is DSGVTQTPKHLITATGQRVTLRCSPRSGDLSVYWYQQSLDQGLQFLIQYYNGEERAKGNILERFSAQQFPDLHSELNLSSLELGDSALYFCASSVAGANEQFFGPGTRLTVL.

The chain joins TRBV5-6 to TRBJ1-5; D remains ambiguous. The CDR3 runs to 15 residues. V lost 0 bases, J lost 2 bases, and 9 bases lay in between. Germline CDR1 SGHDT, CDR2 YYEEEE. CDR3 in DNA: TGTGCCAGCAGCTTGGTCGGCTCAGGCAATCAGCCCCAGCATTTT. Protein product: CASSLVGSGNQPQHF.

The genes are TRBV2 and TRBJ2-5, with D uncertain. The ends were cut back, 7 bases at V and 0 bases at J, with 12 bases in the middle. There are 14 residues in the CDR3. Germline V gene sequence: CDR1 SNHLY, CDR2 FYNNEI. The CDR3 region has the DNA TGTGCCAGCACGCCCACGACGGACCAAGAGACCCAGTACTTC. This gives the protein CASTPTTDQETQYF.

The CDR3 reads CASSVQDPAYNSPLHF. The CDR3 DNA follows: TGTGCCAGCAGTGTACAGGATCCCGCCTATAATTCACCCCTCCACTTT. The V call is TRBV27, the J call TRBJ1-6, with D maybe TRBD1 (5 bases). This CDR3 spans 16 amino acids. CDR1 MNHEY and CDR2 SMNVEV come from the germline V gene (reference sequence). Trimming took off 5 bases at V and 2 bases at J, with 13 bases between the two ends.

This chain links TRBV5-6 with TRBJ1-1, with a possible D match to TRBD1 (5 bases). The CDR3 has 15 residues. The V and J ends lost 4 bases and 0 bases respectively, with 13 bases between them. Germline-derived CDR1 and CDR2 are SGHDT and YYEEEE. The CDR3 region has the DNA TGTGCCAGCAGCGGACGACAGACGATGAACACTGAAGCTTTCTTT. Protein product: CASSGRQTMNTEAFF.

This sequence joins TRBV27 and TRBJ2-7; TRBD1 or TRBD2 may be the D gene (5 bases each). V dropped 6 bases and J dropped 4 bases, with 7 bases sitting between them. CDR3 length: 11 amino acids. Germline V gene sequence: CDR1 MNHEY, CDR2 SMNVEV (reference sequence). In DNA form, the CDR3 reads TGTGCCAGCAGGAGGGGTTACGAGCAGTACTTC. This encodes CASRRGYEQYF.

The chain is built from TRBV5-1 and TRBJ2-1; possible D gene TRBD1, 5 bases. V lost 3 bases and J lost 7, with 17 bases in between. From germline, CDR1 is SGHRS and CDR2 YFSETQ. This CDR3 region has 15 residues. The CDR3 region is CASSSTGHPGNEQFF. The CDR3 DNA sequence: TGCGCCAGCAGCTCGACCGGACACCCTGGGAATGAGCAGTTCTTC.

The chain recombines TRBV27 with TRBJ2-7; 11 positions match TRBD1. CDR3 size: 13 residues. Germline CDR1 MNHEY, CDR2 SMNVEV (reference sequence). V was clipped by 7 bases and J by 6 bases; unmatched bases: 5. CDR3 region: CASKRTGGFEQYF. The CDR3 region has the DNA TGTGCCAGCAAACGGACAGGGGGCTTCGAGCAGTACTTC.